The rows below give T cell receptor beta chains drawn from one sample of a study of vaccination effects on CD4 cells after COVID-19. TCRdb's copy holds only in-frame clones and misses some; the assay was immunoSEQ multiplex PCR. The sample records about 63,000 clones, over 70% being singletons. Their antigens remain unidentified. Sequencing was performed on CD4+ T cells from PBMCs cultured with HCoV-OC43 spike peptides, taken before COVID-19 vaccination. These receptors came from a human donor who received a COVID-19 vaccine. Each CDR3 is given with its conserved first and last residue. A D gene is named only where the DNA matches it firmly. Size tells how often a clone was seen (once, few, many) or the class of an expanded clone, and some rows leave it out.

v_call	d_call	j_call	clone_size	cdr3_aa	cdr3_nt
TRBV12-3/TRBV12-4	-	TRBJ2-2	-	CASSFLSGELFF	TGTGCCAGCAGTTTCCTGTCCGGGGAGCTGTTTTTT
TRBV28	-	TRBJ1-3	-	CASRILSGNTIYF	TGTGCCAGCAGGATACTCTCTGGAAACACCATATATTTT
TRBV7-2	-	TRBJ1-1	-	CASSLEAALNTEAFF	TGTGCCAGCAGCTTAGAGGCAGCCTTGAACACTGAAGCTTTCTTT
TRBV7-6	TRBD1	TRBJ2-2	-	CASSLRTGALAGELFF	TGTGCCAGCAGCTTGCGGACAGGGGCCCTGGCCGGGGAGCTGTTTTTT
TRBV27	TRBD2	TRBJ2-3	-	CASRERGGRTDTQYF	TGTGCCAGCAGAGAGCGGGGGGGCCGAACAGATACGCAGTATTTT
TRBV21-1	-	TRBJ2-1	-	CASSKGDSYNEQFF	TGTGCCAGCAGCAAAGGGGACTCTTACAATGAGCAGTTCTTC
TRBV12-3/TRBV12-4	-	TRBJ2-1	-	CASRRRGNEQFF	TGTGCCAGCAGACGGCGGGGAAATGAGCAGTTCTTC
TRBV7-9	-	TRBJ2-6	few	CASSLDGVRVGANVLTF	TGTGCCAGCAGCTTAGACGGGGTCCGGGTAGGGGCCAACGTCCTGACTTTC
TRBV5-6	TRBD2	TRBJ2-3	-	CASGNSGGAGDTQYF	TGTGCCAGCGGCAATAGCGGGGGGGCTGGAGATACGCAGTATTTT
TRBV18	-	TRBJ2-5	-	CASSPRGEQETQYF	TGTGCCAGCTCACCACGGGGGGAACAAGAGACCCAGTACTTC
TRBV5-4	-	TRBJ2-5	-	CASSLGGVRGPQETQYF	TGTGCCAGCAGCCTGGGAGGAGTCCGGGGGCCCCAAGAGACCCAGTACTTC
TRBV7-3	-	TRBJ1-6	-	CASSPGRSSPLHF	TGTGCCAGCAGCCCGGGACGATCGTCACCCCTCCACTTT
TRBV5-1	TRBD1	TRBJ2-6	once	CASSFLPGQGAGESGANVLTF	TGCGCCAGCAGCTTTCTTCCGGGACAGGGGGCCGGGGAGTCTGGGGCCAACGTCCTGACTTTC
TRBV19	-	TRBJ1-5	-	CASGNKGSTNQPQHF	TGTGCCAGCGGAAACAAGGGGAGTACGAATCAGCCCCAGCATTTT
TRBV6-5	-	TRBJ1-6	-	CASRAAADNSPLHF	TGTGCCAGCAGGGCGGCCGCTGATAATTCACCCCTCCACTTT
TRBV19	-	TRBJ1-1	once	CASRTTLGAGDTEAFF	TGTGCCAGTAGGACAACGCTGGGGGCGGGGGACACTGAAGCTTTCTTT
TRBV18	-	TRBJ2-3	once	CASSSDTSTDTQYF	TGTGCCAGCTCGTCAGATACTAGCACAGATACGCAGTATTTT
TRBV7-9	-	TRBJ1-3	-	CASSAPDGHSGNTIYF	TGTGCCAGCAGCGCCCCGGACGGACACTCTGGAAACACCATATATTTT
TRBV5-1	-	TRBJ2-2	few	CASSSGPPDTGELFF	TGCGCCAGCAGCTCGGGGCCCCCAGACACCGGGGAGCTGTTTTTT
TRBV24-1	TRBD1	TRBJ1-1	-	CATRDRGLTEAFF	TGTGCCACAAGAGACAGGGGATTGACTGAAGCTTTCTTT
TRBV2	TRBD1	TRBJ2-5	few	CASTRTGASETQYF	TGTGCCAGCACGCGGACAGGGGCCTCAGAGACCCAGTACTTC
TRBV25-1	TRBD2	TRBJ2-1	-	CASSGGGPSSYNEQFF	TGTGCCAGCAGTGGCGGGGGGCCGAGCTCCTACAATGAGCAGTTCTTC
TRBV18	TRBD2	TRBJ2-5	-	CASSPPAGGQETQYF	TGTGCCAGCTCACCTCCAGCGGGGGGCCAAGAGACCCAGTACTTC
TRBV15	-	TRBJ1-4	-	CATSIDYLLTNEKLFF	TGTGCCACCAGCATAGATTACCTCCTGACTAATGAAAAACTGTTTTTT
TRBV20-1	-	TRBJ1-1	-	CSARDPAFF	TGCAGTGCTAGGGACCCAGCTTTCTTT
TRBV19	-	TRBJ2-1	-	CASSGDPFYNEQFF	TGTGCCAGTAGTGGGGACCCCTTCTACAATGAGCAGTTCTTC
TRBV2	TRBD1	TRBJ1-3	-	CASKGANIGNTIYF	TGTGCCTCTAAGGGGGCGAATATCGGAAACACCATATATTTT
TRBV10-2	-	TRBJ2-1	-	CASSESSYAPYNEQFF	TGCGCCAGCAGTGAGTCATCGTACGCCCCCTACAATGAGCAGTTCTTC
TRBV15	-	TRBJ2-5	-	CATSRDDRETQYF	TGTGCCACCAGCAGAGATGACAGGGAGACCCAGTACTTC
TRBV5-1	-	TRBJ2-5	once	CASSLGAIETQYF	TGCGCCAGCAGCTTGGGAGCTATAGAGACCCAGTACTTC
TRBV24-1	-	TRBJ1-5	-	CATSDPDRAFNQPQHF	TGTGCCACCAGTGATCCGGACAGAGCGTTCAATCAGCCCCAGCATTTT
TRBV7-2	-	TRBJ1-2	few	CASSSSLGATTYGYTF	TGTGCCAGCAGCTCCTCCTTGGGAGCTACTACCTATGGCTACACCTTC
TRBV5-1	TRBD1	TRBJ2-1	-	CASSLVPPGQGHNEQFF	TGCGCCAGCAGCTTGGTGCCACCGGGACAGGGTCACAATGAGCAGTTCTTC
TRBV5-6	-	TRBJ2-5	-	CASSVRQGGETQYF	TGTGCCAGCAGCGTGAGACAGGGAGGCGAGACCCAGTACTTC
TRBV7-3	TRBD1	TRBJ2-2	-	CASSGSPGGVGTGELFF	TGTGCCAGCAGCGGATCCCCAGGGGGAGTAGGGACCGGGGAGCTGTTTTTT
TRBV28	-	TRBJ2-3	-	CASRSGGTDTQYF	TGTGCCAGCAGGTCAGGGGGCACAGATACGCAGTATTTT
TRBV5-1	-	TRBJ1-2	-	CASSFGVSIYGYTF	TGCGCCAGCAGCTTTGGGGTTTCAATTTACGGCTACACCTTC
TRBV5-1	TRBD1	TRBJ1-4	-	CASSPTGVPTNEKLFF	TGCGCCAGCAGCCCCACAGGGGTCCCAACTAATGAAAAACTGTTTTTT
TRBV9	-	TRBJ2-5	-	CASSRVLGGQETQYF	TGTGCCAGCAGCAGAGTTTTGGGGGGCCAAGAGACCCAGTACTTC